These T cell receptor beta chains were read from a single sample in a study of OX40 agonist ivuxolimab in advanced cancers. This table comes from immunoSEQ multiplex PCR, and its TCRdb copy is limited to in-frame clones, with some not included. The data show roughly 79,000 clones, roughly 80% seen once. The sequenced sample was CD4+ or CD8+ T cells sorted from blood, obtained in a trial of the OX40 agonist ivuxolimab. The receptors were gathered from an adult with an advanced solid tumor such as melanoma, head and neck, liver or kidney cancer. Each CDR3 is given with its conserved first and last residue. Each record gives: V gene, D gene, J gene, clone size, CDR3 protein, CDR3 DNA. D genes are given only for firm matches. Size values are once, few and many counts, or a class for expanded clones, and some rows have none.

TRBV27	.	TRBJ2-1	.	CASSITSQGANEQFF	TGTGCCAGCAGCATAACTAGCCAGGGAGCAAATGAGCAGTTCTTC
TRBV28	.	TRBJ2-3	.	CASSLLGPGSTDTQYF	TGTGCCAGCAGTTTACTTGGGCCCGGTAGCACAGATACGCAGTATTTT
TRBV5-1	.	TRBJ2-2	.	CASSDGQTGELFF	TGCGCCAGCAGCGACGGACAGACCGGGGAGCTGTTTTTT
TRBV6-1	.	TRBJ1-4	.	CASTNYTGREKLFF	TGTGCCAGCACCAACTACACCGGTCGGGAAAAACTGTTTTTT
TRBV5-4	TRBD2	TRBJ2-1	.	CASSLELAGSYNEQFF	TGTGCCAGCAGCTTGGAACTAGCGGGCTCCTACAATGAGCAGTTCTTC
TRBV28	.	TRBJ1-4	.	CASSLAGDLREKLFF	TGTGCCAGCAGTTTGGCCGGAGACTTGCGTGAAAAACTGTTTTTT
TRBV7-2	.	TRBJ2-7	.	CASSLVGPFHEQYF	TGTGCCAGCAGCTTAGTAGGACCGTTCCACGAGCAGTACTTC
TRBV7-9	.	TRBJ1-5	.	CASSRADQPQHF	TGTGCCAGCAGCCGCGCGGACCAGCCCCAGCATTTT
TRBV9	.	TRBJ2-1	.	CASSAGTLTNEQFF	TGTGCCAGCAGTGCGGGTACCCTCACCAATGAGCAGTTCTTC
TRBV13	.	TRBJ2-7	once	CASSPWRSISSYEQYF	TGTGCCAGCAGCCCCTGGAGGAGTATTAGCTCCTACGAGCAGTACTTC
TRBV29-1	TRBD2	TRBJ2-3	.	CSAPRGGSSTDTQYF	TGCAGCGCCCCACGGGGGGGATCTAGCACAGATACGCAGTATTTT
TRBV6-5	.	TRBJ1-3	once	CASSYSGLGSGNTIYF	TGTGCCAGCAGTTACTCGGGACTAGGGTCTGGAAACACCATATATTTT
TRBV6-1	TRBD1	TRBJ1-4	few	CASSGPQGAINEKLFF	TGTGCCAGCAGTGGCCCCCAGGGGGCGATTAATGAAAAACTGTTTTTT
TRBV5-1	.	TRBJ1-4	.	CASSLGLLDRLNEKLFF	TGCGCCAGCAGCTTGGGATTATTGGACAGACTTAATGAAAAACTGTTTTTT
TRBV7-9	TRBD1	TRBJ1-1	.	CASSTGTGVAEAFF	TGTGCCAGCAGCACCGGGACAGGGGTAGCTGAAGCTTTCTTT
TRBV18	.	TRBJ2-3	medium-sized	CASSPTADLTDTQYF	TGTGCCAGCTCACCAACGGCGGACCTCACAGATACGCAGTATTTT
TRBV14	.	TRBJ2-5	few	CASSQDYGTQYF	TGTGCCAGCAGCCAAGACTACGGGACCCAGTACTTC
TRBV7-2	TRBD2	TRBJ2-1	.	CASSTRTSGNNEQFF	TGTGCCAGCAGCACTAGGACTAGCGGAAACAATGAGCAGTTCTTC
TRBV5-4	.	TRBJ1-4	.	CASSLDQGLGEKLFF	TGTGCCAGCAGCTTGGATCAGGGGTTAGGAGAAAAACTGTTTTTT
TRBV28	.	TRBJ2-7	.	CASSQDIPEGQYF	TGTGCCAGCAGTCAGGATATACCAGAAGGGCAGTACTTC
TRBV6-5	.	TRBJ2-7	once	CASKAGPRDYEQYF	TGTGCCAGCAAGGCGGGCCCGAGGGACTACGAGCAGTACTTC
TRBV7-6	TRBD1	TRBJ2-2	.	CASSQNTGVGGELFF	TGTGCCAGCAGTCAAAATACAGGGGTCGGCGGGGAGCTGTTTTTT
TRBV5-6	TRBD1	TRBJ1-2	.	CASSTVTGDSGYTF	TGTGCCAGCAGCACCGTGACAGGGGACTCTGGCTACACCTTC
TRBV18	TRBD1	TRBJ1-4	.	CASSAGTGSNEKLFF	TGTGCCAGCTCGGCCGGGACAGGGTCTAATGAAAAACTGTTTTTT
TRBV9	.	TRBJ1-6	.	CASSVSQGRSPLHF	TGTGCCAGCAGCGTAAGTCAGGGCCGATCACCCCTCCACTTT
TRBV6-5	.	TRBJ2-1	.	CASRNYNEQFF	TGTGCCAGCAGGAACTACAATGAGCAGTTCTTC
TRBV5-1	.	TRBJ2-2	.	CASSLAGPGTGELFF	TGCGCCAGCAGCTTGGCAGGGCCGGGCACCGGGGAGCTGTTTTTT
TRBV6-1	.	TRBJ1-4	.	CASSPGVTNEKLFF	TGTGCCAGCAGTCCAGGGGTAACTAATGAAAAACTGTTTTTT
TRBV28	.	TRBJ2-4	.	CASSLAKNIQYF	TGTGCCAGCAGTTTAGCCAAAAACATTCAGTACTTC
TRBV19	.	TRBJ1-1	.	CASSRGGDTEAFF	TGTGCCAGTAGTCGGGGGGGTGACACTGAAGCTTTCTTT
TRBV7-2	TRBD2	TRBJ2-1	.	CASSLEAGLYNEQFF	TGTGCCAGCAGCTTAGAAGCGGGACTATACAATGAGCAGTTCTTC
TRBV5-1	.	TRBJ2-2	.	CASSSLWETTGELFF	TGCGCCAGCAGTAGTCTGTGGGAAACCACCGGGGAGCTGTTTTTT
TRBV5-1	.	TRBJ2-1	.	CASSLAGARYNEQFF	TGCGCCAGCAGCTTGGCCGGGGCGCGGTACAATGAGCAGTTCTTC
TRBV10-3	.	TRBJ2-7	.	CAISESRGIRDYEQYF	TGTGCCATCAGTGAGTCGCGTGGGATCAGAGACTACGAGCAGTACTTC
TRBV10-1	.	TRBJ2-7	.	CASSDFFEHPPFPEQYF	TGCGCCAGCAGTGACTTCTTCGAACACCCCCCTTTTCCCGAGCAGTACTTC
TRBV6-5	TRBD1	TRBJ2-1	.	CASSYGTGTEDNEQFF	TGTGCCAGCAGTTACGGGACAGGGACAGAGGACAATGAGCAGTTCTTC
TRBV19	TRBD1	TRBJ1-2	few	CASSRQGEYGYTF	TGTGCCAGTAGTCGACAGGGTGAATATGGCTACACCTTC